This is a list of T cell receptor beta chains from one sample in a study of identical twins. Via MiXCR, TCRdb re-called the 5' RACE reads, giving one row per CDR3 protein. Of about 1.7 million distinct CDR3 sequences listed, roughly 35% are singletons. The sequenced sample consisted of cord blood. The origin of the receptors is a newborn girl in good health. Each CDR3 is given with its conserved first and last residue. A D gene is named only where the DNA matches it firmly. Clone size is shown for a subset of rows, as once, few, many or a class of expanded clone.

j_call,clone_size,v_call,d_call,cdr3_aa,cdr3_nt
TRBJ2-3,.,TRBV20-1,.,CSASDRRSTDTQYF,TGCAGTGCTAGTGACAGACGTAGCACAGATACGCAGTATTTT
TRBJ2-3,.,TRBV20-1,TRBD2,CSARDAITGTRTRTDTQYF,TGCAGTGCTAGAGATGCAATTACCGGGACTAGAACCCGCACAGATACGCAGTATTTT
TRBJ2-5,many,TRBV3-1,TRBD2,CASSPGTSRETQYF,TGTGCCAGCAGCCCCGGGACTAGTCGTGAGACCCAGTACTTC
TRBJ2-5,.,TRBV24-1,TRBD2,CATSDLTSGNNEQYF,TGTGCCACCAGTGATTTGACTAGCGGGAACAATGAGCAGTACTTC
TRBJ1-5,.,TRBV2,.,CASRGVRNQPQHF,TGTGCCAGCAGAGGGGTTCGCAATCAGCCCCAGCATTTT
TRBJ2-7,.,TRBV6-4,.,CASSDVIRALYNEQYF,TGTGCCAGCAGTGACGTGATTCGGGCCCTTTACAATGAGCAGTACTTC
TRBJ2-4,.,TRBV15,.,CATSRDLEGSIQYF,TGTGCCACCAGCAGAGATTTGGAGGGTTCGATTCAGTACTTC
TRBJ1-5,few,TRBV27,TRBD1,CASSLRDREAQPQHF,TGTGCCAGCAGTCTCCGGGACAGGGAGGCTCAGCCCCAGCATTTT
TRBJ2-7,.,TRBV4-1,.,CASSRGPFSYEQYF,TGCGCCAGCAGCCGAGGTCCCTTCTCCTACGAGCAGTACTTC
TRBJ2-1,.,TRBV20-1,.,CSARPDSMKGNEQFF,TGCAGTGCTAGGCCGGACTCCATGAAGGGCAATGAGCAGTTCTTC
TRBJ1-2,few,TRBV3-1,TRBD1,CASSQGTGTGYTF,TGTGCCAGCAGCCAAGGGACAGGGACCGGCTACACCTTC
TRBJ1-5,.,TRBV7-8,.,CASSLFSRTVSNQPQHF,TGTGCCAGCAGCTTATTTTCCCGGACAGTGAGCAATCAGCCCCAGCATTTT
TRBJ2-7,few,TRBV18,.,CASSRPAGEYNEQYF,TGTGCCAGCTCACGCCCTGCAGGGGAGTACAATGAGCAGTACTTC
TRBJ2-3,few,TRBV14,TRBD2,CASSQAPGLAGISTDTQYF,TGTGCCAGCAGCCAAGCTCCCGGACTAGCGGGAATAAGCACAGATACGCAGTATTTT
TRBJ2-7,.,TRBV5-1,.,CASSLLWGPSSYEQYF,TGCGCCAGCAGCTTGTTATGGGGGCCGAGCTCCTACGAGCAGTACTTC
TRBJ1-1,few,TRBV5-1,.,CASSFGSLNAAFF,TGCGCCAGCAGCTTCGGGTCCCTTAACGCGGCTTTCTTT
TRBJ2-7,.,TRBV6-1,TRBD2,CASSTLAGVIARSSYEQYF,TGTGCCAGCAGTACCCTAGCGGGAGTAATTGCTCGAAGCTCCTACGAGCAGTACTTC
TRBJ2-2,.,TRBV4-1,TRBD2,CASSQVGLAGGGLNTGELFF,TGCGCCAGCAGCCAAGTGGGCCTAGCGGGAGGCGGATTGAACACCGGGGAGCTGTTTTTT
TRBJ2-3,few,TRBV11-2,.,CASSLRDTHDTQYF,TGTGCCAGCAGCTTAAGGGACACACACGATACGCAGTATTTT
TRBJ2-3,many,TRBV29-1,.,CSVRLVNTDTQYF,TGCAGCGTTCGGCTAGTGAACACAGATACGCAGTATTTT
TRBJ2-3,.,TRBV5-6,.,CASSFPTRASPDTQYF,TGTGCCAGCAGCTTTCCGACTAGAGCAAGTCCAGATACGCAGTATTTT
TRBJ2-7,few,TRBV5-1,.,CASSSGVGVYEQYF,TGCGCCAGCAGCTCGGGTGTCGGAGTCTACGAGCAGTACTTC
TRBJ1-5,.,TRBV3-1,.,CASSQDPGRLGNQPQHF,TGTGCCAGCAGCCAAGATCCAGGGCGCCTTGGCAATCAGCCCCAGCATTTT
TRBJ2-3,.,TRBV10-2,TRBD2,CASSRLGLAGPDTQYF,TGCGCCAGCAGTAGGCTCGGACTAGCGGGGCCAGATACGCAGTATTTT
TRBJ1-1,.,TRBV29-1,.,CSVEDFRERTEAFF,TGCAGCGTTGAAGATTTCAGGGAGAGGACTGAAGCTTTCTTT
TRBJ1-1,.,TRBV5-1,.,CASSATQGHRDTEAFF,TGCGCCAGCAGCGCGACACAGGGACACAGGGACACTGAAGCTTTCTTT
TRBJ2-7,.,TRBV7-2,TRBD2,CASSLVPSGRAVYYEQYF,TGTGCCAGCAGCTTAGTACCTAGCGGGAGGGCCGTTTATTACGAGCAGTACTTC
TRBJ1-1,once,TRBV18,TRBD1,CASSRGTGRTEAFF,TGTGCCAGCTCACGAGGGACAGGGAGGACTGAAGCTTTCTTT